The T cell receptor (beta chain) described here comes from a study of beta chain features in type 1 diabetes. V was trimmed by 3 bases and J by 1 base, leaving 9 bases between them. Germline V lookup: CDR1 MDHEN, CDR2 SYDVKM. The CDR3 is 14 residues long. Study-wide findings and caveats: Shorter templates may be favored by PCR, equally so in patients and controls. TCRB CDR3s from Type 1 diabetes patients were moderately but significantly shorter in all four CD4+ subsets.

Expressed TCRB transcripts got sequenced, as all isolated RNA was reverse transcribed. Samples of naive, central memory and regulatory T cells yielded a mean of about 3.4 million reads. Here immunoSEQ multiplex PCR was the method, and the copy in TCRdb shows in-frame clones only, minus some. This sample has some 190,000 clones, with 7.8% found just once. This clone was picked up a small number of times. Its cognate antigen is unknown. This CDR3 is also generated by other DNA sequences in the sample. The material sequenced was central memory CD4+ T cells from blood. This TCR was recovered from a woman in her thirties or forties with type 1 diabetes. The chain is built from TRBV28 and TRBJ1-1; no firm D call. The DNA for the CDR3 is TGTGCCAGCAGTTTGGCAGGAAAGAACACTGAAGCTTTCTTT. Its translation: CASSLAGKNTEAFF.